Detailed here is one TCR beta chain. Random hexamers were used to reverse transcribe an amount of roughly 0.5 to 1 ug RNA. immunoSEQ multiplex PCR amplified TCR beta CDR3 across 54 Vbeta, 13 Jbeta. TCRdb re-derived calls from the immunoSEQ multiplex PCR reads in MiXCR, one entry per CDR3 protein. The data hold approximately 19,000 distinct CDR3 sequences, with 85% to 95% observed a single time. High-throughput TCR beta sequencing covered peripheral CD8+ and CD4+ T cells. CD8+ and CD4+ T cells were negatively isolated; TEMRA cells were FACS-enriched. With 3 bases removed from V and 3 bases from J, the gap between germline ends came to 18 bases. This CDR3 spans 17 amino acids. Germline-derived CDR1 and CDR2 are SGDLS and YYNGEE. The data were taken from a study of CD8 T cells in Susac syndrome.

Sequencing used CD8+ T cells from PBMCs. This sequence joins TRBV9 and TRBJ2-2, with a tentative D call TRBD1 (7 bases). The receptor comes from a human donor in good health. The DNA for the CDR3 is TGTGCCAGCAGCGACCCTCAGGGGGGCGAGGACACCGGGGAGCTGTTTTTT. Translated, it gives CASSDPQGGEDTGELFF.